This T cell receptor beta chain was sequenced in a study of T-cell reconstitution after alpha-beta-depleted transplantation in children. Unique molecular identifiers were incorporated when the TCRbeta library was constructed. One entry per CDR3 protein results from TCRdb running MiXCR on the PCR reads. Found here are around 530,000 distinct CDR3 sequences, 32% of them singletons; the top ten hold approximately 2.3%. This TCR came from a human donor who donated a stem cell graft to a child with aplastic anemia. The sample was PBMCs from the stem cell graft donor, taken from the stem cell graft.

CDR3 in amino acids: CASSTVGQGTIEQFF. The CDR3 coding sequence is TGTGCCAGCAGCACTGTGGGACAGGGCACTATTGAGCAGTTCTTC. The chain is built from TRBV7-3 and TRBJ2-1; 9 bases match TRBD1. The trim removed 5 bases at V and 9 bases at J, leaving 11 bases unmatched. Germline V lookup: CDR1 SGHTA, CDR2 FQGTGA. The CDR3 contains 15 residues. Full variable domain (outside the CDR3, taken from reference TRBV7-3 and TRBJ2-1): GAGVSQTPSNKVTEKGKYVELRCDPISGHTALYWYRQSLGQGPEFLIYFQGTGAADDSGLPNDRFFAVRPEGSVSTLKIQRTERGDSAVYLCASSTVGQGTIEQFFGPGTRLTVL.